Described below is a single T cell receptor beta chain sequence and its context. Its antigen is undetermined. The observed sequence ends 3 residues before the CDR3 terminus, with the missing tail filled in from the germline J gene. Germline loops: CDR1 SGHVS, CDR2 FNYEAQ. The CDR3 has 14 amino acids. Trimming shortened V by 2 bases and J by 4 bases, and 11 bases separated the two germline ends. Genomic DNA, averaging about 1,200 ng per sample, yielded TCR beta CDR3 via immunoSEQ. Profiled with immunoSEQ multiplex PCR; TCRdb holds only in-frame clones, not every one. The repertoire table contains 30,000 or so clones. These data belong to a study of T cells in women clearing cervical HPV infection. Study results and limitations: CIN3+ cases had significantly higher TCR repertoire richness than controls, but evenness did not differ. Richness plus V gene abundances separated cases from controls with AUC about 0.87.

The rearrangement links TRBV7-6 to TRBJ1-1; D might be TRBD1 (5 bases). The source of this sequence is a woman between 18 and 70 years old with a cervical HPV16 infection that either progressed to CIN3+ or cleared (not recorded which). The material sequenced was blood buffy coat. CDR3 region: CASSLYGGTTEAFF. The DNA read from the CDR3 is TGTGCCAGCAGCTTATACGGGGGGACCACTGAA.